Listed below are T cell receptor beta chains from one sample, sequenced in a study of blood T cell repertoires in COVID-19. TCRdb's copy holds only in-frame clones and misses some; the assay was immunoSEQ multiplex PCR. This table holds roughly 42,000 clones, roughly 89% found once. Sequenced: peripheral blood. These receptors all come from a man aged 50 to 60 with active COVID-19. The CDR3 runs from the conserved cysteine through the conserved F or W. The order of the fields is D gene, clone size, J gene, V gene, CDR3 DNA, CDR3 protein. A D gene is named only where the DNA matches it firmly. Size tells how often a clone was seen (once, few, many) or the class of an expanded clone, and some rows leave it out.

D gene: NA
clone size: NA
J gene: TRBJ2-7
V gene: TRBV2
CDR3 DNA: TGTGCCAGCAGGCTATCCTACGAGCAGTACTTC
CDR3 protein: CASRLSYEQYF

D gene: NA
clone size: NA
J gene: TRBJ2-7
V gene: TRBV6-5
CDR3 DNA: TGTGCCAGCAGTTCGGGGGGCCGCGAGCAGTACTTC
CDR3 protein: CASSSGGREQYF

D gene: NA
clone size: NA
J gene: TRBJ2-2
V gene: TRBV10-3
CDR3 DNA: TGTGCCATCAGTGAGTCGGAGACCCACACCGGGGAGCTGTTTTTT
CDR3 protein: CAISESETHTGELFF

D gene: NA
clone size: NA
J gene: TRBJ1-2
V gene: TRBV9
CDR3 DNA: TGTGCCAGCAGCGTAGGATTGACAACGAACTATGGCTACACCTTC
CDR3 protein: CASSVGLTTNYGYTF

D gene: TRBD1
clone size: NA
J gene: TRBJ2-3
V gene: TRBV2
CDR3 DNA: TGTGCCAGCAGCTTTTCCGGGACAGGGGGCAGGGCAGATACGCAGTATTTT
CDR3 protein: CASSFSGTGGRADTQYF

D gene: NA
clone size: NA
J gene: TRBJ2-5
V gene: TRBV19
CDR3 DNA: TGTGCCAGTAGTCCTTACTATCTGGATAAGGAGACCCAGTACTTC
CDR3 protein: CASSPYYLDKETQYF

D gene: NA
clone size: NA
J gene: TRBJ2-5
V gene: TRBV12-3/TRBV12-4
CDR3 DNA: TGTGCCAGCAGTCCAGGGGTGGAGACCCAGTACTTC
CDR3 protein: CASSPGVETQYF

D gene: TRBD1
clone size: NA
J gene: TRBJ1-1
V gene: TRBV6-1
CDR3 DNA: TGTGCCAGCAGTGAGAAGACAGGGGGAAGTACTGAAGCTTTCTTT
CDR3 protein: CASSEKTGGSTEAFF

D gene: NA
clone size: NA
J gene: TRBJ2-7
V gene: TRBV6-6
CDR3 DNA: TGTGCCAGCAGTTATAACATTGGGGGCCTCGAGCAGTACTTC
CDR3 protein: CASSYNIGGLEQYF

D gene: NA
clone size: few
J gene: TRBJ2-7
V gene: TRBV9
CDR3 DNA: TGTGCCAGCAGCGTAGCGGGAGAGAGACTCTACGAGCAGTACTTC
CDR3 protein: CASSVAGERLYEQYF

D gene: NA
clone size: NA
J gene: TRBJ2-5
V gene: TRBV6-2/TRBV6-3
CDR3 DNA: TGTGCCAGCAGTTTTATCAGGGGTACGGAGACCCAGTACTTC
CDR3 protein: CASSFIRGTETQYF